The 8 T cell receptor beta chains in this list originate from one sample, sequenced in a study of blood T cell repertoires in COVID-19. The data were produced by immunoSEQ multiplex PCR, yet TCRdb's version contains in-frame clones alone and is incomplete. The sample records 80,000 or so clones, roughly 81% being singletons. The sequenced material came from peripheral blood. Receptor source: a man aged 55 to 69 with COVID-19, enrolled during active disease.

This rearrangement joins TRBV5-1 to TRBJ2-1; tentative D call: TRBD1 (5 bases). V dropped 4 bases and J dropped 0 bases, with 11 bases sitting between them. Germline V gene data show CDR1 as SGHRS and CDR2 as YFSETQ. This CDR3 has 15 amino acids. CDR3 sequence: CASSLTASSYNEQFF. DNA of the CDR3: TGCGCCAGCAGCCTGACAGCGAGCTCCTACAATGAGCAGTTCTTC.

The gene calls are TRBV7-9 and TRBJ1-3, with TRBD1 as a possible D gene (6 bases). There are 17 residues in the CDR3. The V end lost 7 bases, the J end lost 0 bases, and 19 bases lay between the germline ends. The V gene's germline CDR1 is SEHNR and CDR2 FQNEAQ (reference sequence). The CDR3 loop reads CASTPQGGDFSGNTIYF. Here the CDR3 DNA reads TGTGCCAGCACCCCTCAAGGGGGGGATTTCTCTGGAAACACCATATATTTT.

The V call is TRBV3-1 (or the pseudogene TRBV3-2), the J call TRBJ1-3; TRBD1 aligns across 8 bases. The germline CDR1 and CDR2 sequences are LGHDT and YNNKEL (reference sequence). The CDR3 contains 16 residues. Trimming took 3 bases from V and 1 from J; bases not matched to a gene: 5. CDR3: CASSHHTGGSGNTIYF. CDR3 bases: TGTGCCAGCAGCCATCACACAGGGGGGTCTGGAAACACCATATATTTT.

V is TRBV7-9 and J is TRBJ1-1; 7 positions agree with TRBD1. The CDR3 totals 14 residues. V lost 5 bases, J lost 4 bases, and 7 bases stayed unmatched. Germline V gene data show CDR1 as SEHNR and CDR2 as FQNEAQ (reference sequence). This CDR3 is CASSDIQGLTEAFF. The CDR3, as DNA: TGTGCCAGCAGCGACATACAGGGGCTCACTGAAGCTTTCTTT.

CDR3 sequence reads: CASSLGQFYEQYF. CDR3 sequence (DNA): TGTGCCAGCAGTTTAGGTCAGTTCTACGAGCAGTACTTC. J is TRBJ2-7 and V is TRBV28; D remains ambiguous. Trimming pared 2 bases from V and 3 bases from J, leaving 8 bases between. The germline gives CDR1 MDHEN, CDR2 SYDVKM. This CDR3 is built from 13 residues.

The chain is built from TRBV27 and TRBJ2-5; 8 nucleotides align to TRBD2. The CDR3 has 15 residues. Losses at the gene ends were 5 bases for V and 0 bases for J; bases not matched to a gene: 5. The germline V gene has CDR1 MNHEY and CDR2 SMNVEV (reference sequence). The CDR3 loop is CASSLTSEDQETQYF. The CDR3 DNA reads TGTGCCAGCAGTCTGACTAGCGAGGACCAAGAGACCCAGTACTTC.

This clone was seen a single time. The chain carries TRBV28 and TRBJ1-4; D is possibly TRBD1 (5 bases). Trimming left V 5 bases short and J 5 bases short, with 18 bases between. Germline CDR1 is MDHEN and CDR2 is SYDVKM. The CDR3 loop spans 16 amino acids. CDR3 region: CASSGGRGDTNEKLFF. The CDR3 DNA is TGTGCCAGCAGTGGGGGGAGAGGAGATACGAATGAAAAACTGTTTTTT.

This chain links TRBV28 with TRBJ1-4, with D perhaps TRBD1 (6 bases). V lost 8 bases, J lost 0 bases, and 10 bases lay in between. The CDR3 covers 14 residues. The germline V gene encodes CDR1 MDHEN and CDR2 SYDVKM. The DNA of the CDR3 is TGTGCCAGCCTGGACAGTGCAACTAATGAAAAACTGTTTTTT. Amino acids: CASLDSATNEKLFF.